This entry lists 2 T cell receptor beta chains sequenced from one sample in a study of CD8+CD57+ T cells in acquired aplastic anemia. CDR3 and TCR beta VDJ profiling relied on a genomic DNA template. Via MiXCR, TCRdb re-called the reads, giving one row per CDR3 protein. The repertoire holds 150,000 to 200,000 distinct CDR3 sequences, with around half as singletons. Patients picked for sequencing had shown CD8+CD57+ cell expansion detected by flow cytometry. Sequenced sample: sorted CD4+, CD8+, or CD8+CD57+ T cells (not recorded which) from PBMCs. Source of these receptors: a human donor with aplastic anemia.

V gene TRBV10-2 combines with J gene TRBJ2-5, with 8 positions matching TRBD2. This CDR3 spans 15 amino acids. Losses at the gene ends were 3 bases for V and 5 bases for J; bases not matched to a gene: 8. Germline CDR1 reads WSHSY; CDR2 reads SAAADI. For the CDR3, the DNA is TGCGCCAGCAGTGATCCCCGGGGGGGCTCGGAGACCCAGTACTTC. This codes for CASSDPRGGSETQYF.

The table lists this clonotype with many counts. This sequence joins TRBV11-3 and TRBJ2-2; D perhaps matches TRBD2 (5 bases). In germline, CDR1 is SGHNT, CDR2 YENEEA. Between the trimmed V and J ends, which lost 5 bases and 0 bases, there was a span of 7 bases. The CDR3 has 14 residues. CDR3 region: CASSPRANTGELFF. DNA for the CDR3: TGTGCCAGCAGCCCGAGGGCGAACACCGGGGAGCTGTTTTTT.